What follows are 17 T cell receptor beta chains derived from one specimen sequenced in a study of OX40 agonist ivuxolimab in advanced cancers. Profiled with immunoSEQ multiplex PCR; TCRdb holds only in-frame clones, not every one. Among about 46,000 clones, 70% to 90% were seen once, and the ten largest hold around 11%. The source was CD4+ or CD8+ T cells sorted from blood, collected in a trial of the OX40 agonist ivuxolimab. These receptors were collected from an adult with an advanced solid tumor such as melanoma, head and neck, liver or kidney cancer.

The chain has TRBV5-4 and TRBJ1-1; possibly TRBD1 for D (5 bases). V was shortened by 5 bases and J by 5 bases, with 10 bases between the two germline ends. Germline V lookup: CDR1 SGHNT, CDR2 YYREEE (reference sequence). The length of the CDR3 is 12 residues. The CDR3 nucleotides read TGTGCCAGCAGACGGGGGGGTACTGAAGCTTTCTTT. Its translation is CASRRGGTEAFF.

The rearrangement uses TRBV5-4 and TRBJ2-2; 7 nucleotides line up with TRBD2. The CDR3 is made up of 16 amino acids. V lost 1 base, J lost 1 base, and 4 bases stayed unmatched. CDR1 is SGHNT and CDR2 is YYREEE in the germline V gene (reference sequence). CDR3 residues: CASSLNGGGNTGELFF. CDR3 in DNA: TGTGCCAGCAGCTTGAACGGCGGGGGGAACACCGGGGAGCTGTTTTTT.

V usage is TRBV28 and J usage is TRBJ2-3; D is possibly TRBD2 (5 bases). Trimming shortened V by 6 bases and J by 3 bases, and 25 bases separated the two germline ends. Germline V gene sequence: CDR1 MDHEN, CDR2 SYDVKM. The CDR3 length is 18 residues. The CDR3 here is CASSTPVREEFATDTQYF. CDR3 nucleotides: TGTGCCAGCAGCACTCCAGTGAGGGAAGAGTTCGCGACAGATACGCAGTATTTT.

V usage is TRBV6-1 and J usage is TRBJ2-1; no reliable D call. The V gene's germline CDR1 is MNHNS and CDR2 SASEGT. The CDR3 length is 10 residues. Trimming pared 3 bases from V and 9 bases from J, leaving 3 bases between. The CDR3 protein is CASSEGEQFF. CDR3 DNA: TGTGCCAGCAGTGAGGGTGAGCAGTTCTTC.

The rearrangement uses TRBV2 and TRBJ2-2; no clear D. Germline V gene sequence: CDR1 SNHLY, CDR2 FYNNEI. The CDR3 extends over 14 amino acids. V was trimmed by 1 base and J by 3 bases, leaving 6 bases between them. The CDR3 DNA reads TGTGCCAGCAGTGAAGGGTCATACACCGGGGAGCTGTTTTTT. Translating gives CASSEGSYTGELFF.

The chain joins TRBV11-2 to TRBJ1-1, with D perhaps TRBD1 (5 bases). The CDR3 has 12 residues. CDR1 is SGHAT, CDR2 FQNNGV, per germline. Trimming removed 1 base at V and 7 bases at J, with 7 bases between. CDR3 sequence (DNA): TGTGCCAGCAGCTTAGCGGGGGGTGAAGCTTTCTTT. Protein: CASSLAGGEAFF.

This clone has just a few counts. V gene TRBV27 combines with J gene TRBJ1-1, with TRBD1 as a possible D gene (5 bases). In germline, CDR1 is MNHEY, CDR2 SMNVEV (reference sequence). The V end was cut by 7 bases, the J end by 2 bases, with 17 bases between. The CDR3 contains 15 residues. The CDR3 DNA reads TGTGCCAGCATGGTGGTTGGGACTTATAACACTGAAGCTTTCTTT. It translates to CASMVVGTYNTEAFF.

This clone was seen a single time. The gene calls are TRBV27 and TRBJ2-1; D is possibly TRBD2 (6 bases). The CDR3 contains 16 residues. Germline V gives CDR1 MNHEY, CDR2 SMNVEV (reference sequence). The V end lost 2 bases, the J end lost 2 bases, and 13 bases lay between the germline ends. The CDR3: CASSLGAGPPYNEQFF. Written as DNA, the CDR3 is TGTGCCAGCAGTTTAGGGGCGGGACCTCCCTACAATGAGCAGTTCTTC.

This clone was detected only once. The sample holds other DNA sequences that translate to the same CDR3. The chain is built from TRBV5-1 and TRBJ2-7; D remains ambiguous. Per the germline V gene, CDR1 is SGHRS and CDR2 is YFSETQ. The CDR3 runs to 11 residues. With 0 bases removed from V and 4 bases from J, the gap between germline ends came to 2 bases. CDR3 sequence: CASSLGYEQYF. CDR3 coding DNA: TGCGCCAGCAGCTTGGGATACGAGCAGTACTTC.

Concerning this clone itself: Other DNA sequences in this specimen translate into the identical CDR3. The chain recombines TRBV9 with TRBJ2-5; 9 positions agree with TRBD2. CDR1 is SGDLS and CDR2 is YYNGEE in the germline V gene. With 3 bases clipped from V and 3 bases from J, the junction kept 6 bases outside the gene matches. This CDR3 comprises 15 residues. DNA of the CDR3: TGTGCCAGCAGCGGTAGCGGGAGAGCGAAAGAGACCCAGTACTTC. Its protein is CASSGSGRAKETQYF.

The chain employs TRBV9 and TRBJ2-7; weak D call: TRBD2 (7 bases). CDR1 is SGDLS, CDR2 YYNGEE, per germline. V was trimmed by 2 bases and J by 5 bases, leaving 11 bases between them. This CDR3 comprises 13 residues. The CDR3 nucleotides are TGTGCCAGCAGCGTTATGGGGGGGCACGAGCAGTACTTC. Protein product: CASSVMGGHEQYF.

The genes are TRBV19 and TRBJ1-2; D possibly corresponds to TRBD1 (6 bases). Trimming removed 3 bases from V and 1 base from J, with 12 bases in between. This CDR3 has 15 amino acids. Germline CDR1 LNHDA, CDR2 SQIVND (reference sequence). The CDR3 region is CASSMSTGNNYGYTF. The CDR3 DNA reads TGTGCCAGTAGTATGTCAACAGGGAATAACTATGGCTACACCTTC. The full variable domain, rest sourced from reference TRBV19 and TRBJ1-2, is DGGITQSPKYLFRKEGQNVTLSCEQNLNHDAMYWYRQDPGQGLRLIYYSQIVNDFQKGDIAEGYSVSREKKESFPLTVTSAQKNPTAFYLCASSMSTGNNYGYTFGSGTRLTVV.

The chain joins TRBV7-9 to TRBJ2-4, with 11 bases that match TRBD2. V was pared by 5 bases and J by 0 bases, with 9 bases of the junction left unmatched. Per germline, CDR1 SEHNR and CDR2 FQNEAQ (reference sequence). CDR3 length equals 18 residues. The CDR3 sequence is CASSLLAGGSLAKNIQYF. As DNA, the CDR3 is TGTGCCAGCAGCCTGCTAGCGGGAGGCTCGTTAGCCAAAAACATTCAGTACTTC. Full variable domain (outside the CDR3, taken from reference TRBV7-9 and TRBJ2-4): DTGVSQNPRHKITKRGQNVTFRCDPISEHNRLYWYRQTLGQGPEFLTYFQNEAQLEKSRLLSDRFSAERPKGSFSTLEIQRTEQGDSAMYLCASSLLAGGSLAKNIQYFGAGTRLSVL.

The chain employs TRBV6-1 and TRBJ1-5; 7 bases line up with TRBD1. After removal of 0 bases from V and 0 bases from J, the junction contained 5 bases not matched to a gene. The CDR3 sequence is 17 residues long. Looked up from germline, CDR1 is MNHNS and CDR2 is SASEGT. This CDR3 is CASSEAGQPYSNQPQHF. CDR3 DNA sequence: TGTGCCAGCAGTGAAGCGGGACAGCCCTATAGCAATCAGCCCCAGCATTTT.

The chain joins TRBV6-6 to TRBJ1-6; the D gene is possibly TRBD1 (5 bases). There are 13 residues in the CDR3. V was cut by 6 bases and J by 8 bases, with 11 bases left in between. Germline CDR1 is MNHNY and CDR2 is SVGAGI (reference sequence). The CDR3 sequence is CASSRVEDSPLHF. The CDR3 DNA follows: TGTGCCAGCAGCAGGGTAGAGGATTCACCCCTCCACTTT.

The CDR3: CASSQDYGGELFF. CDR3 DNA sequence: TGCGCCAGCAGCCAAGATTATGGCGGGGAGCTGTTTTTT. The chain links TRBV4-1 to TRBJ2-2; D call uncertain. The germline V and J ends were trimmed by 0 bases and 7 bases, with 6 bases remaining between them. Germline values: CDR1 MGHRA, CDR2 YSYEKL. The CDR3 extends over 13 amino acids.

The chain joins TRBV4-2 to TRBJ2-7, with D perhaps being TRBD1 or TRBD2 (6 bases each). V lost 0 bases, J lost 6 bases, and 12 bases lay in between. CDR1 is LGHNA and CDR2 is YNFKEQ in the germline V gene. The CDR3 totals 14 residues. Written as DNA, the CDR3 is TGTGCCAGCAGCCAAGACCCGGGGGCACGCGAGCAGTACTTC. It yields the protein CASSQDPGAREQYF.